What follows describes a single T cell receptor beta chain. Every patient had mismatch repair deficiency by PCR or immunohistochemistry. This sample is drawn from a study of PD-1 blockade in mismatch repair-deficient tumors. Between the trimmed V and J ends, which lost 3 bases and 7 bases, there was a span of 21 bases. The CDR3 has 16 residues. Germline CDR1 and CDR2: MNHEY and SMNVEV (reference sequence). The table came from immunoSEQ multiplex PCR; TCRdb's copy has only in-frame clones and leaves some out. The data contain about 9,400 clones, more than 80% of them singletons. This specimen was PBMCs, taken 46 weeks after starting pembrolizumab. The chain combines TRBV27 with TRBJ2-5, with TRBD2 as a possible D gene (6 bases). The sequence was collected from an adult with mismatch repair-deficient cancer. The chain's CDR3 is CASSFSPGGASGTQYF. For the CDR3, the DNA is TGTGCCAGCAGTTTTTCCCCTGGAGGGGCTTCTGGGACCCAGTACTTC.